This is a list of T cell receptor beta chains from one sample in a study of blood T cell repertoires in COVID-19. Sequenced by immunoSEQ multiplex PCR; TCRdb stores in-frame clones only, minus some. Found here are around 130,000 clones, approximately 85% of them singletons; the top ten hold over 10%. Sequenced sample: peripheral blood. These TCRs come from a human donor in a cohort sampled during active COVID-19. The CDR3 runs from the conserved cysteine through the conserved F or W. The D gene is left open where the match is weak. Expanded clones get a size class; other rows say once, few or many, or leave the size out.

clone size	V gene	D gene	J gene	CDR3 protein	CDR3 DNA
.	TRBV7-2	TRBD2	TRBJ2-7	CASSLAGTSGGPYEQYF	TGTGCCAGCAGCTTAGCCGGGACTAGCGGGGGTCCCTACGAGCAGTACTTC
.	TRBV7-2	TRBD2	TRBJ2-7	CASSFPGTTSYEQYF	TGTGCCAGCAGCTTCCCCGGGACTACATCCTACGAGCAGTACTTC
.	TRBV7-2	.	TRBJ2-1	CASSRLLTGPSLEQFF	TGTGCCAGCAGCCGTCTACTGACAGGTCCCTCGTTGGAGCAGTTCTTC
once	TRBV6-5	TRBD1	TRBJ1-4	CASRQYGTDEKLFF	TGTGCCAGCAGACAGTACGGGACAGATGAAAAACTGTTTTTT
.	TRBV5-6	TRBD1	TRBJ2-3	CASSLLVGTGVPDTQYF	TGTGCCAGCAGCCTCTTAGTGGGGACAGGGGTTCCCGATACGCAGTATTTT
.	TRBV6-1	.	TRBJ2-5	CASNEWGGQGFETQYF	TGTGCCAGTAATGAATGGGGGGGCCAGGGTTTTGAGACCCAGTACTTC
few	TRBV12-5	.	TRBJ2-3	CASGAYRTDTQYF	TGTGCTAGTGGTGCGTATCGCACAGATACGCAGTATTTT
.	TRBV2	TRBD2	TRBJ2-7	CASSEFPSGVYEQYF	TGTGCCAGCAGTGAATTTCCTAGCGGAGTTTACGAGCAGTACTTC
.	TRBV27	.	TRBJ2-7	CASRRTVSTTALYEQYF	TGTGCCAGCAGACGGACAGTATCCACGACGGCCCTCTACGAGCAGTACTTC
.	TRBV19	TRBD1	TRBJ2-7	CASSRTGTDEQYF	TGTGCCAGTAGTCGGACAGGGACCGACGAGCAGTACTTC
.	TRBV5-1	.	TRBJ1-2	CASSLRGNYGYTF	TGCGCCAGCAGCTTGCGAGGGAACTATGGCTACACCTTC
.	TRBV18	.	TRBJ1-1	CASSPLDGGGFRAFF	TGTGCCAGCTCACCTTTGGACGGTGGGGGGTTTCGGGCTTTCTTT
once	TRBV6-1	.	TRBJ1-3	CASSERRTVGNTIYF	TGTGCCAGCAGTGAAAGGAGGACAGTAGGAAACACCATATATTTT
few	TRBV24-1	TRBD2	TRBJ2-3	CATSGGAKDTQYF	TGTGCCACCAGCGGGGGGGCTAAAGATACGCAGTATTTT
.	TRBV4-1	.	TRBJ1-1	CASSRGGKGTEAFF	TGCGCCAGCAGCAGGGGGGGGAAAGGGACTGAAGCTTTCTTT
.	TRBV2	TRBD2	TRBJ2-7	CASSEARLAGGYEQYF	TGTGCCAGCAGTGAAGCGCGCCTAGCGGGGGGATACGAGCAGTACTTC
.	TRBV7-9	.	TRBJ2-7	CASSGAAGSSYEQYF	TGTGCCAGCAGCGGAGCGGCGGGGTCTTCCTACGAGCAGTACTTC
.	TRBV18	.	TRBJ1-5	CASSPSSNQPQHF	TGTGCCAGCTCACCTAGTAGCAATCAGCCCCAGCATTTT
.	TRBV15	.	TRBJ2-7	CATSRGGGIEQYF	TGTGCCACCAGCAGAGGGGGGGGCATTGAGCAGTACTTC
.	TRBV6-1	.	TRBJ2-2	CASSEASGLRSKLFF	TGTGCCAGCAGTGAAGCGTCCGGTCTTCGGAGTAAGCTGTTTTTT
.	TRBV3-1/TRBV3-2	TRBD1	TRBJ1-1	CASSAGTGGWYTEAFF	TGTGCCAGCAGCGCGGGGACAGGGGGATGGTACACTGAAGCTTTCTTT
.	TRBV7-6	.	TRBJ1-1	CASSNPGADTEAFF	TGTGCCAGCAGCAACCCGGGAGCTGACACTGAAGCTTTCTTT
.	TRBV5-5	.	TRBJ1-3	CASSLDSSGNTIYF	TGTGCCAGCAGCTTGGACAGCTCTGGAAACACCATATATTTT
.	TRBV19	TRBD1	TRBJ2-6	CASSRDRGPGANVLTF	TGTGCCAGTAGTAGGGACAGGGGGCCTGGGGCCAACGTCCTGACTTTC